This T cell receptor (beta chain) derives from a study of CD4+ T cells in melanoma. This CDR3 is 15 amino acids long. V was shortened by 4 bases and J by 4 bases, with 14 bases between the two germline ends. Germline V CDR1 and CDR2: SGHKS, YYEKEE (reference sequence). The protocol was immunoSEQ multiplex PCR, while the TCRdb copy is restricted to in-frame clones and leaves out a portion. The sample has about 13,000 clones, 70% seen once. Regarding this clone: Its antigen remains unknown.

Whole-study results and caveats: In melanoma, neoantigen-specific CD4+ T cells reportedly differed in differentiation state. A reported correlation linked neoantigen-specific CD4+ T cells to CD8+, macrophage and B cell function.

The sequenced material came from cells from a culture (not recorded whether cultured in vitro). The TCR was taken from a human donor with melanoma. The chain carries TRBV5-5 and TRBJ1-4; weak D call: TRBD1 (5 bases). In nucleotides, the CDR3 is TGTGCCAGCAGCCCTCGGGGCGGAATTAATGAAAAACTGTTTTTT. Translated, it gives CASSPRGGINEKLFF.